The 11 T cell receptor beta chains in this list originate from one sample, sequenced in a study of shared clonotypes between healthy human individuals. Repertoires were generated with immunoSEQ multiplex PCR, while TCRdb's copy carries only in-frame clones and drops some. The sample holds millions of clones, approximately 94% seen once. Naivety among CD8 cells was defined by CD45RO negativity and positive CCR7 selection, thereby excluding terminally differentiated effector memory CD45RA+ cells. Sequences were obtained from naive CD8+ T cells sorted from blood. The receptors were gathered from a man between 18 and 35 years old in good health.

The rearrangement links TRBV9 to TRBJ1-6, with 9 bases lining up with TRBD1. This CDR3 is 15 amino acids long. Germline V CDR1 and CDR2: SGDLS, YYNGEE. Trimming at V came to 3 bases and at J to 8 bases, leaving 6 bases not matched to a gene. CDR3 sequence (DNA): TGTGCCAGCAGCGAACCGGGACAGGGCGATTCACCCCTCCACTTT. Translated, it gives CASSEPGQGDSPLHF.

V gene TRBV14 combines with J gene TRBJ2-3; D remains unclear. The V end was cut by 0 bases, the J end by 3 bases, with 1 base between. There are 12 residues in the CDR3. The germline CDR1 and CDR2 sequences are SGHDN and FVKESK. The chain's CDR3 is CASSQETDTQYF. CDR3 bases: TGTGCCAGCAGCCAAGAAACAGATACGCAGTATTTT.

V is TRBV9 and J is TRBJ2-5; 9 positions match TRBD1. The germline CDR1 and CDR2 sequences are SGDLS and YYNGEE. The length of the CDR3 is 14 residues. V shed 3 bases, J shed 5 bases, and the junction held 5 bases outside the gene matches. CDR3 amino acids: CASSDPGTGETQYF. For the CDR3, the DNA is TGTGCCAGCAGCGACCCCGGGACAGGGGAGACCCAGTACTTC.

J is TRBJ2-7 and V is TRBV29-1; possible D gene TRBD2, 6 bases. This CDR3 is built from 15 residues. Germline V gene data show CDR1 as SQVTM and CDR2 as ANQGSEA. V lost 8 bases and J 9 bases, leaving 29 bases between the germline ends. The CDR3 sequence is CSILGGEFMAPGQYF. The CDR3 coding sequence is TGCAGCATACTCGGGGGAGAGTTTATGGCCCCAGGGCAGTACTTC.

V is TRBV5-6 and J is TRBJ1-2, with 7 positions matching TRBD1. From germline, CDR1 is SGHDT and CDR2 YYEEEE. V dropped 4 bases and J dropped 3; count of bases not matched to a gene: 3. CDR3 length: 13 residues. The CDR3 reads CASSGGTDYGYTF. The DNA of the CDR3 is TGTGCCAGCAGCGGGGGGACAGACTATGGCTACACCTTC.

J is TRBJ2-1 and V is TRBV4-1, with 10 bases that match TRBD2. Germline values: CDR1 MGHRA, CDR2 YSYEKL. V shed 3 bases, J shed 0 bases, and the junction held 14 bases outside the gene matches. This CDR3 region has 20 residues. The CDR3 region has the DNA TGCGCCAGCAGCCAGGCCAGCGGGAGGGTTCTAGTTGGCTCCTACAATGAGCAGTTCTTC. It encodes CASSQASGRVLVGSYNEQFF.

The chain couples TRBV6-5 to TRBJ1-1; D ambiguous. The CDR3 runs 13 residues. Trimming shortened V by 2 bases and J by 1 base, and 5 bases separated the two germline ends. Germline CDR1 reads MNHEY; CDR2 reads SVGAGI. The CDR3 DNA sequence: TGTGCCAGCAGTTACGCCAAGAACACTGAAGCTTTCTTT. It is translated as CASSYAKNTEAFF.

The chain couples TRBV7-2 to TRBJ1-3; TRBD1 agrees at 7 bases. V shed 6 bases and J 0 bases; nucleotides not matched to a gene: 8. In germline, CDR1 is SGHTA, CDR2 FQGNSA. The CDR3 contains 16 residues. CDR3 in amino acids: CASSWTGLNSGNTIYF. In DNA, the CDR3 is TGTGCCAGCAGTTGGACAGGTCTTAACTCTGGAAACACCATATATTTT. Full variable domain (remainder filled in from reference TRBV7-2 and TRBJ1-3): GAGVSQSPSNKVTEKGKDVELRCDPISGHTALYWYRQSLGQGLEFLIYFQGNSAPDKSGLPSDRFSAERTGGSVSTLTIQRTQQEDSAVYLCASSWTGLNSGNTIYFGEGSWLTVV.

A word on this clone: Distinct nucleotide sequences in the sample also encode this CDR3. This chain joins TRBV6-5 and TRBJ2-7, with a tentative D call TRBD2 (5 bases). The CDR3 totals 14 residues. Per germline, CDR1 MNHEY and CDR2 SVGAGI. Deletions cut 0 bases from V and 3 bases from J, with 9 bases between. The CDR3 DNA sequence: TGTGCCAGCAGTTACTCAAGCGGTTACTACGAGCAGTACTTC. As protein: CASSYSSGYYEQYF.

The CDR3 here is CASSESQAGVDTQYF. The CDR3 DNA sequence: TGTGCCAGCAGTGAATCCCAGGCCGGGGTGGATACGCAGTATTTT. This chain links TRBV2 with TRBJ2-3; D may be TRBD2 (5 bases). The V end lost 2 bases, the J end lost 6 bases, and 15 bases lay between the germline ends. Germline V gives CDR1 SNHLY, CDR2 FYNNEI. CDR3 length: 15 amino acids.

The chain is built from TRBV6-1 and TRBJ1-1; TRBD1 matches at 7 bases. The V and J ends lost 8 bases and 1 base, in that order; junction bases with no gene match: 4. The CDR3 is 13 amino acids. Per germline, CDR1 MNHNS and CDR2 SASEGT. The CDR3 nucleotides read TGTGCCAGCTCGGGACAGTCGAACACTGAAGCTTTCTTT. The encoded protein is CASSGQSNTEAFF.